The rows below give T cell receptor beta chains drawn from one sample of a study of CD8+ T cells in alopecia areata. Some clones are missing from TCRdb's copy, which holds only in-frame ones; the method was immunoSEQ multiplex PCR. The sample lists 190,000 or so clones; about 60% were seen once. Sequenced here: CD8+ T cells sorted from blood, sampled at week 24, from a patient treated with tofacitinib. These receptors all stem from a human donor with alopecia areata. CDR3s include the opening cysteine and the closing phenylalanine or tryptophan. D genes are given only for firm matches. Part of the rows lack a size; the others show once, few, many or a class for expanded clones.

size,J,D,V,CDR3,DNA
.,TRBJ1-5,.,TRBV7-9,CASSFNSNQPQHF,TGTGCCAGCAGCTTCAATAGCAATCAGCCCCAGCATTTT
few,TRBJ2-7,.,TRBV10-3,CAISEREVSYEQYF,TGTGCCATCAGTGAGCGGGAAGTCTCCTACGAGCAGTACTTC
few,TRBJ2-7,.,TRBV11-3,CASSLHRGVVEF,TGTGCCAGCAGCCTTCATAGGGGGGTCGTCGAGTTC
few,TRBJ2-1,.,TRBV13,CASSLSIGRYNEQFF,TGTGCCAGCAGCTTAAGCATTGGGAGGTACAATGAGCAGTTCTTC
.,TRBJ2-7,.,TRBV2,CASSNRQNVEQYF,TGTGCCAGCAGTAACAGGCAGAATGTCGAGCAGTACTTC
few,TRBJ1-1,TRBD1,TRBV27,CASSARGGRTEAFF,TGTGCCAGCAGTGCCAGGGGGGGACGCACTGAAGCTTTCTTT
.,TRBJ1-4,.,TRBV4-1,CASSIRQAGNEKLFF,TGCGCCAGCAGCATACGACAGGCCGGTAATGAAAAACTGTTTTTT
.,TRBJ2-7,.,TRBV15,CATSRSDRPYEQYF,TGTGCCACCAGCAGGTCGGACAGACCTTACGAGCAGTACTTC
once,TRBJ2-1,TRBD2,TRBV7-9,CASSSPHDRTSGGYNEQFF,TGTGCCAGCAGCTCCCCCCATGACCGGACTAGCGGGGGTTACAATGAGCAGTTCTTC
.,TRBJ1-2,.,TRBV11-2,CASSPDHRTFYGYTF,TGTGCCAGCAGCCCCGACCACAGGACCTTCTATGGCTACACCTTC
.,TRBJ2-5,TRBD2,TRBV12-5,CATRGEQETQYF,TGTGCTACCCGGGGGGAACAAGAGACCCAGTACTTC
.,TRBJ2-1,TRBD2,TRBV15,CATRPSLAGSDEQFF,TGTGCCACCAGACCAAGCTTAGCGGGGAGCGATGAGCAGTTCTTC
once,TRBJ2-6,.,TRBV7-9,CAGSRGSGANVLTF,TGTGCCGGTTCGAGAGGATCTGGGGCCAACGTCCTGACTTTC
once,TRBJ2-7,TRBD2,TRBV9,CASSVTSGGNYEQYF,TGTGCCAGCAGCGTAACTAGCGGGGGGAACTACGAGCAGTACTTC
.,TRBJ1-2,TRBD1,TRBV4-1,CASSQIIQGYKYGYTF,TGCGCCAGCAGCCAAATCATACAGGGGTACAAGTATGGCTACACCTTC
once,TRBJ1-5,TRBD1,TRBV27,CASSMDRGRNQPQHF,TGTGCCAGCAGCATGGACAGGGGACGCAATCAGCCCCAGCATTTT
.,TRBJ2-1,TRBD1,TRBV29-1,CSVTGQGYNEQFF,TGCAGCGTTACGGGACAGGGCTACAATGAGCAGTTCTTC
.,TRBJ2-1,.,TRBV14,CASSHGGSSYNEQFF,TGTGCCAGCAGCCACGGGGGAAGCTCCTACAATGAGCAGTTCTTC
few,TRBJ1-5,TRBD1,TRBV15,CATSRTTGPRASAQHF,TGTGCCACCAGCAGAACGACAGGGCCAAGGGCGTCGGCCCAGCATTTT
.,TRBJ2-5,.,TRBV13,CASGQGRQETQYF,TGTGCCAGCGGTCAGGGGCGCCAAGAGACCCAGTACTTC
.,TRBJ1-6,.,TRBV7-9,CASSGGNSPLHF,TGTGCCAGCAGCGGGGGTAATTCACCCCTCCACTTT
few,TRBJ2-7,.,TRBV5-1,CASSSTGTDYEQYF,TGCGCCAGCAGCTCAACCGGGACGGACTACGAGCAGTACTTC
.,TRBJ2-1,.,TRBV4-1,CASSQVGEVPYNEQFF,TGCGCCAGCAGCCAAGTTGGGGAGGTGCCATACAATGAGCAGTTCTTC
.,TRBJ2-5,.,TRBV20-1,CSAREGETQYF,TGCAGTGCTAGAGAAGGAGAGACCCAGTACTTC
.,TRBJ2-7,TRBD1,TRBV4-1,CASSLGTGAMWNEQYF,TGCGCCAGCAGCCTCGGGACAGGGGCCATGTGGAACGAGCAGTACTTC
.,TRBJ1-1,.,TRBV9,CASSPVVGAEAFF,TGTGCCAGCAGCCCAGTAGTGGGGGCTGAAGCTTTCTTT
few,TRBJ1-1,.,TRBV5-1,CASSLEAGMMNTEAFF,TGCGCCAGCAGCTTGGAGGCAGGGATGATGAACACTGAAGCTTTCTTT
.,TRBJ2-7,.,TRBV15,CATSIAGYEQYF,TGTGCCACCAGCATAGCTGGATACGAGCAGTACTTC
.,TRBJ2-7,.,TRBV13,CASSTRTGRDEQYF,TGTGCCAGCAGCACCCGGACAGGGAGGGACGAGCAGTACTTC
once,TRBJ2-7,.,TRBV27,CASSLERSGEQYF,TGTGCCAGCAGTTTGGAGAGGTCAGGCGAGCAGTACTTC
few,TRBJ1-2,.,TRBV6-5,CASSYGEGGNYGYTF,TGTGCCAGCAGTTACGGGGAGGGAGGGAACTATGGCTACACCTTC
.,TRBJ2-1,.,TRBV7-6,CASSLAPHANEQFF,TGTGCCAGCAGCTTAGCGCCCCACGCCAATGAGCAGTTCTTC
.,TRBJ1-2,.,TRBV20-1,CSAKKGYTF,TGCAGTGCTAAGAAGGGGTACACCTTC
.,TRBJ2-5,TRBD2,TRBV7-6,CASSPLRGEIETQYF,TGTGCCAGCAGCCCCCTCCGGGGGGAGATAGAGACCCAGTACTTC
few,TRBJ2-3,.,TRBV7-6,CASSLDARSMDF,TGTGCCAGCAGCTTAGACGCCCGCAGCATGGATTTT
.,TRBJ1-2,.,TRBV29-1,CSVELMRNYGYTF,TGCAGCGTTGAACTTATGCGAAACTATGGCTACACCTTC
.,TRBJ2-1,TRBD1,TRBV5-6,CASSSRDSPYNEQFF,TGTGCCAGCAGTTCCCGGGACAGTCCATACAATGAGCAGTTCTTC
few,TRBJ2-2,TRBD1,TRBV29-1,CSAGQENTGELFF,TGCAGCGCCGGACAGGAGAACACCGGGGAGCTGTTTTTT
.,TRBJ1-2,.,TRBV9,CASSVSVLYGYTF,TGTGCCAGCAGCGTATCCGTTCTCTATGGCTACACCTTC
once,TRBJ1-1,.,TRBV9,CASSVPPRNTEAFF,TGTGCCAGCAGCGTTCCTCCGAGGAACACTGAAGCTTTCTTT
.,TRBJ2-1,TRBD1,TRBV7-7,CASSYRDSLYNEQFF,TGTGCTAGCAGCTACCGGGACAGCTTGTACAATGAGCAGTTCTTC
few,TRBJ2-7,TRBD1,TRBV5-6,CASSIRTGTTYEQYF,TGTGCCAGCAGCATCCGGACAGGAACTACCTACGAGCAGTACTTC
once,TRBJ1-2,.,TRBV7-8,CASSLVSGTKYYGYTF,TGTGCCAGCAGCTTAGTGTCAGGAACAAAATACTATGGCTACACCTTC
.,TRBJ2-1,TRBD1,TRBV29-1,CSVRARDREYNEQFF,TGCAGCGTCCGAGCCCGGGACAGGGAGTACAATGAGCAGTTCTTC
few,TRBJ2-7,TRBD2,TRBV6-5,CASSRLAGGYYEQYF,TGTGCCAGCAGTAGACTAGCGGGCGGGTACTACGAGCAGTACTTC
.,TRBJ1-1,.,TRBV7-9,CASSRRVTEAFF,TGTGCCAGCAGCCGCAGGGTCACTGAAGCTTTCTTT
few,TRBJ2-7,.,TRBV30,CAWSEERPYEQYF,TGTGCCTGGAGTGAGGAACGACCCTACGAGCAGTACTTC
.,TRBJ2-1,TRBD1,TRBV5-1,CASRDRDHNEQFF,TGCGCCAGCCGGGACAGGGACCACAATGAGCAGTTCTTC
.,TRBJ2-1,.,TRBV19,CASSISDEQFF,TGTGCCAGTAGTATCTCAGACGAGCAGTTCTTC
.,TRBJ2-7,TRBD1,TRBV25-1,CASSLDREAYEQYF,TGTGCCAGCTCCTTGGACAGGGAGGCCTACGAGCAGTACTTC
once,TRBJ1-5,TRBD1,TRBV2,CASSLISFGQGNTQPQHF,TGTGCCAGCAGTTTGATCTCTTTCGGACAGGGGAACACTCAGCCCCAGCATTTT
.,TRBJ1-6,.,TRBV19,CASSESGTYNSPLHF,TGTGCGAGTAGCGAATCAGGGACCTATAATTCACCCCTCCACTTT
.,TRBJ2-3,.,TRBV15,CATSREGNRADTQYF,TGTGCCACCAGCAGAGAAGGGAATAGGGCAGATACGCAGTATTTT
.,TRBJ2-5,.,TRBV28,CASSPLLETQYF,TGTGCCAGCAGCCCCTTACTGGAGACCCAGTACTTC
few,TRBJ2-7,.,TRBV13,CASSLGLGSSYEQYF,TGTGCCAGCAGCTTAGGCCTAGGGAGCTCCTACGAGCAGTACTTC
.,TRBJ2-3,.,TRBV6-5,CASKGAQDTQYF,TGTGCCAGCAAAGGGGCCCAAGATACGCAGTATTTT
few,TRBJ2-7,.,TRBV29-1,CSVLREETYEQYF,TGCAGCGTTCTCAGGGAGGAAACCTACGAGCAGTACTTC
.,TRBJ2-3,.,TRBV29-1,CSVDRGDSQGDTQYF,TGCAGCGTTGACAGGGGGGACAGCCAGGGGGATACGCAGTATTTT
.,TRBJ2-7,.,TRBV13,CASSPRSSYEQYF,TGTGCCAGCAGCCCCAGAAGCTCCTACGAGCAGTACTTC